One and the same sample provided the 18 T cell receptor beta chains below, sequenced in a study of T cell changes during pregnancy in multiple sclerosis. Here immunoSEQ multiplex PCR was the method, and the copy in TCRdb shows in-frame clones only, minus some. Counted here are more than 40,000 clones, approximately 91% occurring once; the ten biggest clones make up 9%. Sequencing was performed on CD8+ T cells from peripheral blood mononuclear cells, taken after pregnancy. The receptors originated from a female donor with multiple sclerosis, enrolled in a pregnancy study.

The chain combines TRBV27 with TRBJ2-1; D is ambiguous. Trimming pared 2 bases from V and 8 bases from J, leaving 10 bases between. From germline, CDR1 is MNHEY and CDR2 SMNVEV (reference sequence). The CDR3 runs to 13 residues. The CDR3, as DNA: TGTGCCAGCAGTTTAGTCAATCCGGATGAGCAGTTCTTC. It is translated as CASSLVNPDEQFF.

This sequence joins TRBV18 and TRBJ2-7; 7 nucleotides align to TRBD1. The CDR3 spans 16 residues. CDR1 is KGHSH, CDR2 LQKENI, per germline. V dropped 6 bases and J dropped 1; count of bases not matched to a gene: 12. Here the CDR3 DNA reads TGTGCCAGCTCGCCGCAGGACAGGCTGGGTTCCTACGAGCAGTACTTC. Its protein is CASSPQDRLGSYEQYF.

The chain is built from TRBV4-2 and TRBJ2-7; 11 nucleotides line up with TRBD2. The CDR3 covers 15 residues. Trimming cost V 0 bases and J 6 bases; bases outside gene matches: 4. Germline CDR1 and CDR2: LGHNA and YNFKEQ. The CDR3 protein is CASSQDGLAGGEQYF. The DNA for the CDR3 is TGTGCCAGCAGCCAAGATGGGCTAGCGGGAGGCGAGCAGTACTTC.

This clone appeared once. The V and J genes are TRBV14 and TRBJ2-5; 9 nucleotides match TRBD2. The V gene end was trimmed by 4 bases and the J gene end by 3 bases; junction bases not matched to a gene: 9. CDR1 SGHDN and CDR2 FVKESK come from the germline V gene. The CDR3 covers 16 residues. The CDR3 bases are TGTGCCAGCAGCCTTAAGTTACTAGCGGGCAAAGAGACCCAGTACTTC. Translating it yields CASSLKLLAGKETQYF.

This clone was observed a few times. This chain connects TRBV19 to TRBJ1-2; 11 bases line up with TRBD1. Germline CDR1 reads LNHDA; CDR2 reads SQIVND (reference sequence). J was trimmed by 8 bases and V by 10 bases; bases with no gene match: 9. The CDR3 runs 13 residues. The CDR3 DNA reads TGTGCCATCAGGACAGGGGGCGCGAACGGCTACACCTTC. Its translation: CAIRTGGANGYTF.

The CDR3 spells CATKPPTGLNTEAFF. The CDR3 DNA reads TGTGCCACCAAACCCCCAACGGGACTAAACACTGAAGCTTTCTTT. The J gene is TRBJ1-1, the V gene TRBV27; possible D gene TRBD1, 5 bases. The CDR3 has 15 residues. V was shortened by 10 bases and J by 2 bases, with 20 bases between the two germline ends. Per the germline V gene, CDR1 is MNHEY and CDR2 is SMNVEV (reference sequence).

This clone was detected only a few times. The chain joins TRBV7-8 to TRBJ2-7; D possibly corresponds to TRBD2 (5 bases). V was clipped by 5 bases and J by 2 bases, with 16 bases between them. The germline V gene has CDR1 SGHVS and CDR2 FQNEAQ. CDR3 length: 15 residues. CDR3 protein: CASSPGGSAAYEQYF. CDR3 DNA sequence: TGTGCCAGCAGCCCCGGTGGGAGCGCTGCCTACGAGCAGTACTTC.

The chain links TRBV10-3 to TRBJ2-7; 8 nucleotides agree with TRBD2. Germline trimming cut 2 bases from V and 2 bases from J; bases unmatched to any gene: 5. Germline CDR1 reads ENHRY; CDR2 reads SYGVKD. There are 15 residues in the CDR3. CDR3 residues: CAISEPQAGAYEQYF. DNA for the CDR3: TGTGCCATCAGTGAGCCCCAAGCGGGAGCCTACGAGCAGTACTTC.

This chain links TRBV27 with TRBJ1-5; 7 bases agree with TRBD1. Germline-derived CDR1 and CDR2 are MNHEY and SMNVEV (reference sequence). This CDR3 contains 17 residues. The trim removed 5 bases at V and 0 bases at J, leaving 10 bases unmatched. This CDR3 is CASSAGQRPNSNQPQHF. The CDR3 DNA sequence: TGTGCCAGCAGTGCGGGACAGAGACCAAATAGCAATCAGCCCCAGCATTTT.

This clone was picked up one time. The chain is built from TRBV5-6 and TRBJ1-2, with TRBD1 identical over 8 bases. The ends lost 4 bases at V and 3 bases at J; junction bases unmatched: 5. CDR1 SGHDT and CDR2 YYEEEE come from the germline V gene. This CDR3 comprises 14 residues. The CDR3 DNA is TGTGCCAGCAGCATGGGACAGGACTACTATGGCTACACCTTC. Translation: CASSMGQDYYGYTF.

The chain links TRBV6-4 to TRBJ2-1; 14 nucleotides match TRBD2. The CDR3 runs 17 residues. Trimming removed 6 bases from V and 4 bases from J; junction bases left unmatched: 8. Germline assignment: CDR1 MRHNA and CDR2 SNTAGT. The CDR3 here is CASSPQGLAGEYNEQFF. CDR3 in DNA: TGTGCCAGCAGCCCTCAGGGACTAGCGGGGGAGTACAATGAGCAGTTCTTC.

The chain is built from TRBV5-6 and TRBJ1-1; 7 bases fit TRBD1. The CDR3 spans 16 residues. The germline V gene has CDR1 SGHDT and CDR2 YYEEEE. With 3 bases clipped from V and 0 bases from J, the junction kept 8 bases outside the gene matches. CDR3 bases: TGTGCCAGCAGCTCGGTGGGACAGCCGATGAACACTGAAGCTTTCTTT. Translation: CASSSVGQPMNTEAFF.

This rearrangement joins TRBV7-8 to TRBJ2-2; perhaps TRBD1 as D (6 bases). V was pared by 2 bases and J by 0 bases, with 16 bases between. Germline CDR1 reads SGHVS; CDR2 reads FQNEAQ. The CDR3 has 18 amino acids. CDR3 loop: CASSLIAGVYPNTGELFF. Written as DNA, the CDR3 is TGTGCCAGCAGCTTAATCGCAGGGGTATATCCGAACACCGGGGAGCTGTTTTTT.

V usage is TRBV7-8 and J usage is TRBJ2-7, with D tentatively TRBD1 (6 bases). The CDR3 has 14 residues. The germline CDR1 and CDR2 sequences are SGHVS and FQNEAQ. Trimming removed 3 bases at V and 3 bases at J, with 12 bases between. For the CDR3, the DNA is TGTGCCAGCAGCTTTACACAGGGAGACTACGAGCAGTACTTC. Protein sequence: CASSFTQGDYEQYF.

This chain uses TRBV27 with TRBJ1-5; D uncertain. Germline V gene lookup returns CDR1 MNHEY and CDR2 SMNVEV (reference sequence). This CDR3 spans 12 amino acids. V gave up 6 bases and J gave up 4 bases, with 7 bases separating them. CDR3 coding DNA: TGTGCCAGCAGACTAGGAAATCAGCCCCAGCATTTT. Protein: CASRLGNQPQHF.

The CDR3 loop reads CASSVENSNTEAFF. For the CDR3, the DNA is TGTGCCAGCAGCGTAGAAAACTCTAACACTGAAGCTTTCTTT. This chain links TRBV9 with TRBJ1-1; D not certain. Germline-derived CDR1 and CDR2 are SGDLS and YYNGEE. Trimming removed 0 bases at V and 2 bases at J, with 8 bases between. The CDR3 consists of 14 residues.

The V gene is TRBV27, the J gene TRBJ2-7; 10 positions match TRBD1. Germline V CDR1 and CDR2: MNHEY, SMNVEV (reference sequence). J was trimmed by 0 bases and V by 5 bases; bases with no gene match: 4. The CDR3 runs 15 residues. CDR3 protein: CASSSGQGVSYEQYF. Written as DNA, the CDR3 is TGTGCCAGCAGTAGCGGACAGGGGGTCTCCTACGAGCAGTACTTC.

The chain is built from TRBV6-1 and TRBJ2-7; no reliable D call. Trimming removed 3 bases from V and 3 bases from J, with 9 bases in between. The CDR3 extends over 13 amino acids. The V gene's germline CDR1 is MNHNS and CDR2 SASEGT. The CDR3 is CASSDYRHYEQYF. The DNA for the CDR3 is TGTGCCAGCAGTGATTACCGACACTACGAGCAGTACTTC.